This record concerns one TCR beta chain sequence. CDR1 is KGHDR, CDR2 SFDVKD, per germline. The CDR3 sequence is 17 residues long. With 9 bases removed from V and 1 base from J, the gap between germline ends came to 21 bases. Profiling relied on immunoSEQ multiplex PCR, and the TCRdb table lists in-frame clones only, not all of them. Of some 300,000 clones in the sample, 65% to 90% were seen once. These data come from a study of blood T cell repertoires in COVID-19. Study-wide context: Acute-phase and convalescent COVID-19 samples originated in the United States, Italy and Spain. T cells, B-cell-depleted T cells, or PBMCs supplied cDNA or gDNA.

In terms of age and location, participants ranged from roughly 18 to 90 years and lived in around 22 US areas. Cohorts were assigned according to the clinical history that participants reported. The sample comprised PBMCs or T cells enriched from blood (not recorded which). This chain uses TRBV24-1 with TRBJ2-1, with a weak D call TRBD2 (7 bases). The receptor's source is a man aged 25-40 years who had recovered from COVID-19. DNA for the CDR3: TGTGCCACCGGGGGGGCAGGGGCAAAGGGTTCCTACAATGAGCAGTTCTTC. It specifies CATGGAGAKGSYNEQFF.